This TCR beta chain was recovered during a study of T cell changes during pregnancy in multiple sclerosis (dated by TCRdb to between 2019 and 2020). Some background on the complete study: In women with multiple sclerosis, the researchers looked at how the T cell repertoire shifted as pregnancy progressed.

Looking up the germline V gene yields CDR1 SGDLS and CDR2 YYNGEE. Its CDR3 holds 14 amino acids, cysteine through phenylalanine. Only the CDR3 DNA is retained, 42 bases long and in frame from the first base. Deletion took 1 base off V and 4 bases off J, with a span of 9 bases between the germline ends. This clone is a singleton in its sample. Its specific antigen is unknown. Within one base of it there is no much larger clone, and no base qualities were kept. Library prep was done by the immunoSEQ multiplex PCR assay. TCRdb re-hosts the immuneACCESS table, in-frame sequences only. Its copies lack some clones; in the studies checked, an unresolved V gene accounts for under half of them, and the cause for the rest is not known. Recorded for this sample are 100,000 or so clones; about nine tenths of them occurred a single time. The ten largest clones take up approximately 0.76% of the sample.

This TCR came from a female donor in good health, enrolled as a control in a pregnancy study. In this chain, TRBV9 is recombined with TRBJ2-1, and TRBD1 may be the D gene, going by 6 matching bases. Sequencing used peripheral blood, obtained in the second trimester of pregnancy. The CDR3 in this case is CASSVLGTYNEQFF. The sequenced DNA: TGTGCCAGCAGCGTACTCGGGACATACAATGAGCAGTTCTTC.